The clone carrying this T cell receptor beta chain appeared a single time. Antigen unknown. This CDR3 is 14 amino acids long. V gave up 5 bases and J gave up 3 bases, with 13 bases separating them. Germline V gives CDR1 SGHTA, CDR2 FQGTGA. This entry is derived from a study of post-analysis software for immune sequencing data. Study-wide findings and caveats: Controls showed lower frequencies than patients for four to six TRBV segments, and TRBV5-6, TRBV5-1 and TRBV20-1 were among these. The F measure placed samples prepared in the same batch into strongly shared clusters.

Libraries were made from TCR beta cDNA, and they carried unique molecular identifiers. In TCRdb, the PCR reads were re-called with MiXCR into one record per CDR3 protein. The profile covers 750,000 to 950,000 distinct CDR3 sequences, with roughly 50% appearing a single time and over 4% taken by the ten largest. V usage is TRBV7-3 and J usage is TRBJ2-5; D may be TRBD1 (6 bases). Sequenced input: blood. The sequence was collected from a girl between 10 and 17 years old with multiple sclerosis. As DNA, the CDR3 is TGTGCCAGCAGCCCTCAGGGGATAGAAGAGACCCAGTACTTC. Translated: CASSPQGIEETQYF.